Presented here are 26 T cell receptor beta chains from one specimen sequenced in a study of STAT5B mutations in CD4+ large granular lymphocyte leukemia. Measured with immunoSEQ multiplex PCR; TCRdb has only the in-frame clones, and not every one. The sample yields around 24,000 clones, 70% to 80% seen once. What was sequenced was CD4+ T cells from blood buffy coats. These receptors came from a human donor in good health.

The chain has TRBV10-3 and TRBJ2-5; D is possibly TRBD1 (6 bases). Trimming shortened V by 10 bases and J by 0 bases, and 18 bases separated the two germline ends. The CDR3 totals 15 residues. Germline loops: CDR1 ENHRY, CDR2 SYGVKD. In nucleotides, the CDR3 is TGTGCCAGCGGATCCGGGACAAACTACCAAGAGACCCAGTACTTC. Translated: CASGSGTNYQETQYF.

CDR3 DNA sequence: TGCGCCAGCAGCCGGACGCCTGGGGCCAACGTCCTGACTTTC. Translation gives CASSRTPGANVLTF. The chain combines TRBV5-1 with TRBJ2-6; D is ambiguous. The CDR3 has 14 amino acids. V was cut by 4 bases and J by 2 bases, with 7 bases left in between. The germline V gene encodes CDR1 SGHRS and CDR2 YFSETQ.

This sequence joins TRBV9 and TRBJ1-1; D ambiguous. The germline gives CDR1 SGDLS, CDR2 YYNGEE. The germline V and J ends were trimmed by 2 bases and 1 base, with 6 bases remaining between them. The CDR3 spans 13 residues. Here the CDR3 DNA reads TGTGCCAGCAGCGTTTCGGAGAACACTGAAGCTTTCTTT. Translation gives CASSVSENTEAFF.

The chain carries TRBV12-5 and TRBJ2-1, with 10 bases fitting TRBD2. V was clipped by 1 base and J by 8 bases; unmatched bases: 8. This CDR3 region has 16 residues. Germline V CDR1 and CDR2: LGHNT, FRNRAP. Here the CDR3 DNA reads TGTGCTAGTGGTTTGGGGTTTAGCGGGAGGTTAGATGAGCAGTTCTTC. It yields the protein CASGLGFSGRLDEQFF.

The chain is built from TRBV6-6 and TRBJ1-4; D not certain. Germline V gene data show CDR1 as MNHNY and CDR2 as SVGAGI (reference sequence). V lost 4 bases, J lost 4 bases, and 10 bases lay in between. There are 14 residues in the CDR3. CDR3 region: CASSLISLNEKLFF. CDR3 nucleotides: TGTGCCAGCAGTTTAATCAGTCTTAATGAAAAACTGTTTTTT.

V gene TRBV6-1 combines with J gene TRBJ1-1; tentatively, D is TRBD1 (5 bases). The V end lost 2 bases, the J end lost 1 base, and 8 bases lay between the germline ends. The CDR3 sequence is 14 residues long. Germline V lookup: CDR1 MNHNS, CDR2 SASEGT. CDR3 protein: CASSELQGNTEAFF. The CDR3, as DNA: TGTGCCAGCAGTGAACTGCAGGGGAACACTGAAGCTTTCTTT.

This chain joins TRBV10-1 and TRBJ1-4; D is possibly TRBD1 (6 bases). The CDR3 contains 15 residues. V lost 2 bases to trimming and J lost 8 bases, with 15 bases between them. Germline V gene sequence: CDR1 WNHNN, CDR2 SYGVQD (reference sequence). As DNA, the CDR3 is TGCGCCAGCAGTGAGACCACAGGGCAAGGAGAAAAACTGTTTTTT. Translated: CASSETTGQGEKLFF.

A few counts support this clone. The junction differs from germline at one of its ends, possibly a read error. The V call is TRBV7-7, the J call TRBJ2-5, with TRBD1 matching over 7 bases. This CDR3 has 13 residues. Looked up from germline, CDR1 is SSHAT and CDR2 is FNYEAQ (reference sequence). CDR3: CASSLDRAETQYF. The CDR3 DNA follows: TGTGCTAGCAGCTTAGACAGGGCTGAGACCCAGTACTTC.

V usage is TRBV4-2 and J usage is TRBJ2-7, with 7 nucleotides matching TRBD2. The CDR3 sequence is 14 residues long. Germline lookup yields CDR1 LGHNA and CDR2 YNFKEQ. Trimming at V came to 0 bases and at J to 5 bases, leaving 4 bases not matched to a gene. The CDR3 sequence: CASSQERESHEQYF. Written as DNA, the CDR3 is TGTGCCAGCAGCCAAGAGCGGGAGTCCCACGAGCAGTACTTC.

The chain couples TRBV5-1 to TRBJ2-3; D gene ambiguous. Trimming left V 0 bases short and J 0 bases short, with 5 bases between. The CDR3 consists of 14 residues. The germline gives CDR1 SGHRS, CDR2 YFSETQ. This CDR3 is CASSLGLSTDTQYF. Written as DNA, the CDR3 is TGCGCCAGCAGCTTGGGGCTTAGCACAGATACGCAGTATTTT.

The rearrangement joins TRBV28 to TRBJ2-3, with 7 bases identical to TRBD2. The CDR3 sequence is 14 residues long. The V gene end was trimmed by 6 bases and the J gene end by 7 bases; junction bases not matched to a gene: 10. Germline lookup yields CDR1 MDHEN and CDR2 SYDVKM. CDR3 DNA: TGTGCCAGCAGGGTAGCGGGTGGGGAAAATACGCAGTATTTT. Translated: CASRVAGGENTQYF.

The chain uses TRBV11-2 and TRBJ2-3, with 10 bases matching TRBD2. Germline V lookup: CDR1 SGHAT, CDR2 FQNNGV. The J segment lost 6 bases and the V segment lost 5 bases, leaving 8 bases of the junction unmatched. CDR3 size: 15 residues. CDR3 protein: CASSPSGRVADTQYF. The DNA of the CDR3 is TGTGCCAGCAGCCCGAGCGGGAGGGTCGCTGATACGCAGTATTTT.

V is TRBV7-9 and J is TRBJ1-1; D is perhaps TRBD1 (6 bases). Germline CDR1 SEHNR, CDR2 FQNEAQ (reference sequence). V was clipped by 3 bases and J by 6 bases, with 20 bases between them. This CDR3 contains 16 residues. The CDR3, as DNA: TGTGCCAGCAGCTTTTTTATTGGGGGGCGCGGGGCTGAAGCTTTCTTT. Its protein is CASSFFIGGRGAEAFF.

In this sample, this clone turned up a few times. This rearrangement joins TRBV19 to TRBJ1-5; D is ambiguous. CDR3 size: 16 residues. The V gene's germline CDR1 is LNHDA and CDR2 SQIVND (reference sequence). Trimming took 5 bases from V and 2 from J, leaving 16 bases between them. As DNA, the CDR3 is TGTGCCAGTAGTCCGGGTCGAAACTCTGGCAATCAGCCCCAGCATTTT. Translation: CASSPGRNSGNQPQHF. Looking up the rest from reference TRBV19 and TRBJ1-5 gives the full variable domain: DGGITQSPKYLFRKEGQNVTLSCEQNLNHDAMYWYRQDPGQGLRLIYYSQIVNDFQKGDIAEGYSVSREKKESFPLTVTSAQKNPTAFYLCASSPGRNSGNQPQHFGDGTRLSIL.

This clone was found once. The V call is TRBV2, the J call TRBJ1-5, with 9 bases lining up with TRBD1. CDR1 and CDR2 (germline): SNHLY, FYNNEI. The V gene end was trimmed by 7 bases and the J gene end by 0 bases; junction bases not matched to a gene: 13. The CDR3 has 18 amino acids. CDR3 amino acids: CASKFGGQGIYSNQPQHF. CDR3 DNA sequence: TGTGCCAGCAAGTTTGGGGGACAGGGAATATATAGCAATCAGCCCCAGCATTTT. The whole variable domain, filled in from reference TRBV2 and TRBJ1-5, reads EPEVTQTPSHQVTQMGQEVILRCVPISNHLYFYWYRQILGQKVEFLVSFYNNEISEKSEIFDDQFSVERPDGSNFTLKIRSTKLEDSAMYFCASKFGGQGIYSNQPQHFGDGTRLSIL.

The chain links TRBV7-2 to TRBJ2-5; 8 bases match TRBD2. Germline CDR1 SGHTA, CDR2 FQGNSA. The CDR3 is 15 amino acids. Trimming at V came to 1 base and at J to 6 bases, leaving 7 bases not matched to a gene. The DNA for the CDR3 is TGTGCCAGCAGCTTAGATTATCGGGGGGGAAAGACCCAGTACTTC. This gives the protein CASSLDYRGGKTQYF.

In its sample, this clone ranks as medium-sized (0.01 to 0.1%). This chain links TRBV6-5 with TRBJ1-6; unclear D gene. V dropped 5 bases and J dropped 9 bases, with 14 bases sitting between them. This CDR3 has 14 residues. Per the germline V gene, CDR1 is MNHEY and CDR2 is SVGAGI. The CDR3 protein is CASSDRWSSSPLHF. CDR3 sequence (DNA): TGTGCCAGCAGTGACCGGTGGAGTAGTTCACCCCTCCACTTT.

Points on this clone: Mismatch with germline at one junction end may stem from a read error. The V call is TRBV18, the J call TRBJ1-1, with 7 bases fitting TRBD1. Germline V CDR1 and CDR2: KGHSH, LQKENI. The CDR3 contains 12 residues. The CDR3 loop reads CASSSGQERIVF. CDR3 in DNA: TGTGCCAGCTCCTCTGGACAGGAGCGAATCGTCTTT.

A few counts support this clone. The chain links TRBV5-1 to TRBJ2-1; 9 nucleotides agree with TRBD1. CDR1 and CDR2 (germline): SGHRS, YFSETQ. The CDR3 totals 15 residues. Germline trimming cut 4 bases from V and 5 bases from J; bases unmatched to any gene: 7. The DNA for the CDR3 is TGCGCCAGCAGCGCACAGGGGGCGGTGAACAATGAGCAGTTCTTC. Translating it yields CASSAQGAVNNEQFF.

The chain has TRBV2 and TRBJ1-5, with 8 bases fitting TRBD1. The germline V gene encodes CDR1 SNHLY and CDR2 FYNNEI. V was pared by 8 bases and J by 7 bases, with 7 bases of the junction left unmatched. The CDR3 has 13 residues. The CDR3, as DNA: TGTGCCAGCTCAGGACAGGGAAGCCAGCCCCAGCATTTT. Its protein is CASSGQGSQPQHF.

This clone was counted only a few times. The rearrangement uses TRBV2 and TRBJ1-5; unclear D gene. The CDR3 consists of 13 residues. Germline V gene sequence: CDR1 SNHLY, CDR2 FYNNEI. Trimming stripped 6 bases from V and 4 bases from J, with 10 bases between. The CDR3, as DNA: TGTGCCAGCAGGGAGGTAGGGAATCAGCCCCAGCATTTT. The encoded protein is CASREVGNQPQHF.

This clone occurred once. The chain joins TRBV5-6 to TRBJ2-1; 8 bases fit TRBD1. This CDR3 is built from 13 residues. J gave up 5 bases and V 5 bases, and 3 bases lay outside the gene matches. Germline values: CDR1 SGHDT, CDR2 YYEEEE. The DNA of the CDR3 is TGTGCCAGCAGGCGGACAGGGAACAATGAGCAGTTCTTC. Its protein product is CASRRTGNNEQFF. Full variable domain (remainder filled in from reference TRBV5-6 and TRBJ2-1): DAGVTQSPTHLIKTRGQQVTLRCSPKSGHDTVSWYQQALGQGPQFIFQYYEEEERQRGNFPDRFSGHQFPNYSSELNVNALLLGDSALYLCASRRTGNNEQFFGPGTRLTVL.

The chain employs TRBV28 and TRBJ2-7; 8 nucleotides match TRBD1. This CDR3 has 13 residues. The V segment lost 6 bases and the J segment 2 bases; nucleotides outside the gene matches: 3. Germline CDR1 and CDR2: MDHEN and SYDVKM. The CDR3: CASRRQGTYEQYF. The CDR3, as DNA: TGTGCCAGCAGAAGACAGGGGACCTACGAGCAGTACTTC.

The J gene is TRBJ1-5, the V gene TRBV5-1; the match to TRBD1 covers 7 bases. Germline loops: CDR1 SGHRS, CDR2 YFSETQ. Trimming took 0 bases from V and 8 from J; bases not matched to a gene: 8. This CDR3 has 15 residues. CDR3 coding DNA: TGCGCCAGCAGCTTGGCCCCAGGGGGAACTGAGCCCCAGCATTTT. This translates into CASSLAPGGTEPQHF.

The V gene is TRBV4-1, the J gene TRBJ2-5, with 8 bases aligning to TRBD2. Germline CDR1 reads MGHRA; CDR2 reads YSYEKL. V trimming: 3 bases; J trimming: 5 bases; junction bases outside the gene matches: 17. The CDR3 is made up of 18 amino acids. The CDR3 DNA reads as TGCGCCAGCAGCCACTCAGGTAGCGGGACCTTGAGAGGCGAGACCCAGTACTTC. It specifies CASSHSGSGTLRGETQYF.

This chain links TRBV6-6 with TRBJ2-7; D is undetermined. The V and J ends lost 6 bases and 4 bases respectively, with 13 bases between them. Looked up from germline, CDR1 is MNHNY and CDR2 is SVGAGI (reference sequence). The CDR3 extends over 13 amino acids. The CDR3 here is CASSPVRRYEQYV. For the CDR3, the DNA is TGTGCCAGCAGCCCCGTTCGGCGGTACGAGCAGTACGTC.